One and the same sample provided the 19 T cell receptor beta chains below, sequenced in a study of blood T cell repertoires in COVID-19. Profiling relied on immunoSEQ multiplex PCR, and the TCRdb table lists in-frame clones only, not all of them. The table records 300,000 to 400,000 clones, 80% to 90% of them present only once. The specimen was PBMCs or T cells enriched from blood (not recorded which). The receptors derive from a man aged 18 to 29 who had recovered from COVID-19.

V usage is TRBV5-1 and J usage is TRBJ1-4; D uncertain. From germline, CDR1 is SGHRS and CDR2 YFSETQ. CDR3 size: 14 residues. V was pared by 0 bases and J by 2 bases, with 5 bases between. CDR3 coding DNA: TGCGCCAGCAGCTTGGGCGGGACTAATGAAAAACTGTTTTTT. This gives the protein CASSLGGTNEKLFF.

This sequence joins TRBV4-2 and TRBJ2-2, with 8 bases matching TRBD2. The V and J ends lost 5 bases and 5 bases, in that order; junction bases with no gene match: 16. Germline assignment: CDR1 LGHNA and CDR2 YNFKEQ. This CDR3 region has 18 residues. CDR3 coding DNA: TGTGCCAGCAGCTCCCAATCAGGCGGGGGGACAACTACCGGGGAGCTGTTTTTT. This sequence encodes CASSSQSGGGTTTGELFF.

The chain combines TRBV6-5 with TRBJ2-7, with TRBD1 matching over 9 bases. The CDR3 loop spans 15 amino acids. The V gene end was trimmed by 6 bases and the J gene end by 3 bases; junction bases not matched to a gene: 9. The germline V gene has CDR1 MNHEY and CDR2 SVGAGI. As DNA, the CDR3 is TGTGCCAGCAGCCAAAGTGGGACAGGGAGCTACGAGCAGTACTTC. It specifies CASSQSGTGSYEQYF.

The sample holds a few counts of this clone. This rearrangement joins TRBV5-1 to TRBJ1-6; 10 nucleotides match TRBD1. J lost 7 bases, V lost 4 bases, and 11 bases had no gene match. CDR3 length: 17 residues. The germline V gene has CDR1 SGHRS and CDR2 YFSETQ. In DNA form, the CDR3 reads TGCGCCAGCAGCCCAAGCCAGCCGGGACAGGGGAATTCACCCCTCCACTTT. Protein product: CASSPSQPGQGNSPLHF.

Here the CDR3 reads CASSQSKSGSTDTQYF. The CDR3 bases are TGTGCCAGCAGTCAAAGCAAGAGCGGGAGCACAGATACGCAGTATTTT. The gene calls are TRBV28 and TRBJ2-3; D is perhaps TRBD2 (6 bases). Trimming shortened V by 5 bases and J by 0 bases, and 15 bases separated the two germline ends. Per germline, CDR1 MDHEN and CDR2 SYDVKM. The CDR3 has 16 amino acids.

This chain joins TRBV6-5 and TRBJ1-1; D may be TRBD1 (6 bases). CDR3 size: 15 residues. In germline, CDR1 is MNHEY, CDR2 SVGAGI. V was clipped by 2 bases and J by 0 bases, with 10 bases between them. The CDR3: CASSYGRGMNTEAFF. Written as DNA, the CDR3 is TGTGCCAGCAGTTACGGGAGGGGGATGAACACTGAAGCTTTCTTT.

The gene calls are TRBV4-2 and TRBJ2-5; the match to TRBD1 covers 8 bases. This CDR3 region has 15 residues. Germline assignment: CDR1 LGHNA and CDR2 YNFKEQ. The V segment lost 1 base and the J segment 5 bases; nucleotides outside the gene matches: 6. The chain's CDR3 is CASSQGTGFEETQYF. The CDR3 DNA reads as TGTGCCAGCAGCCAAGGGACAGGGTTCGAGGAGACCCAGTACTTC.

The gene calls are TRBV7-2 and TRBJ1-5; no firm D call. Germline-derived CDR1 and CDR2 are SGHTA and FQGNSA. V was cut by 2 bases and J by 6 bases, with 8 bases left in between. This CDR3 is 13 amino acids long. CDR3 DNA: TGTGCCAGCAGCTTAACTGATGGTCAGCCCCAGCATTTT. It codes for CASSLTDGQPQHF.

This clone has more than one count but fewer than ten. For the CDR3, the DNA is TGTGCCAGCAGTCCCCCAGTTCGGACCGGGGGGCCCCTCCACTTT. Amino acids: CASSPPVRTGGPLHF. The chain employs TRBV27 and TRBJ1-6; the D gene is possibly TRBD1 (5 bases). Between the trimmed V and J ends, which lost 5 bases and 13 bases, there was a span of 21 bases. The germline gives CDR1 MNHEY, CDR2 SMNVEV (reference sequence). CDR3 length equals 15 residues.

In this sample, this clone turned up once. The chain is built from TRBV7-9 and TRBJ2-1, with 7 bases that match TRBD2. The CDR3 is 15 residues long. The V gene's germline CDR1 is SEHNR and CDR2 FQNEAQ (reference sequence). Losses at the gene ends were 2 bases for V and 5 bases for J; bases not matched to a gene: 6. CDR3 DNA sequence: TGTGCCAGCAGCTTAATAGCGGGTATCCACAATGAGCAGTTCTTC. Its protein is CASSLIAGIHNEQFF.

The chain couples TRBV6-5 to TRBJ2-2; the match to TRBD1 covers 8 bases. The germline V gene has CDR1 MNHEY and CDR2 SVGAGI. J lost 5 bases, V lost 6 bases, and 5 bases had no gene match. There are 14 residues in the CDR3. The CDR3 protein is CASRPRGRTGELFF. CDR3 bases: TGTGCCAGCAGACCCAGGGGGCGAACCGGGGAGCTGTTTTTT.

The rearrangement uses TRBV7-3 and TRBJ1-2; no definite D call. This CDR3 spans 13 amino acids. Trimming shortened V by 2 bases and J by 10 bases, and 14 bases separated the two germline ends. CDR1 and CDR2 (germline): SGHTA, FQGTGA. CDR3 in amino acids: CASSLSTEPPYTF. In nucleotides, the CDR3 is TGTGCCAGCAGCTTATCGACGGAGCCCCCCTACACCTTC.

The chain employs TRBV20-1 and TRBJ1-2, with a tentative D call TRBD1 (6 bases). The CDR3 sequence is 15 residues long. Germline CDR1 and CDR2: DFQATT and SNEGSKA (reference sequence). Trimming left V 3 bases short and J 7 bases short, with 21 bases between. The CDR3 DNA reads as TGCAGTGCTAGTCCCCTTCAGGGGTCGGTGGGTGGCTACACCTTC. It codes for CSASPLQGSVGGYTF.

The rearrangement joins TRBV6-5 to TRBJ2-7; 8 bases are a match to TRBD1. Germline CDR1 reads MNHEY; CDR2 reads SVGAGI. This CDR3 contains 12 residues. The trim removed 6 bases at V and 6 bases at J, leaving 4 bases unmatched. The CDR3 region has the DNA TGTGCCAGCAGGAACAGGGGGAGCGAGCAGTACTTC. This codes for CASRNRGSEQYF.

The rearrangement joins TRBV7-2 to TRBJ2-7, with D possibly matching TRBD2 (5 bases). CDR1 and CDR2 (germline): SGHTA, FQGNSA. The CDR3 is 14 amino acids. V lost 4 bases and J 0 bases, leaving 10 bases between the germline ends. CDR3 in amino acids: CASSYQRYSYEQYF. The CDR3 nucleotides are TGTGCCAGCAGCTACCAGCGGTACTCCTACGAGCAGTACTTC.

The chain joins TRBV7-6 to TRBJ2-1; 7 bases line up with TRBD2. The CDR3 extends over 15 amino acids. The V gene end was trimmed by 4 bases and the J gene end by 5 bases; junction bases not matched to a gene: 8. Germline values: CDR1 SGHVS, CDR2 FNYEAQ. CDR3 bases: TGTGCCAGCAGCTCGTTAGCGGGCCGGGACAATGAGCAGTTCTTC. It is translated as CASSSLAGRDNEQFF.

CDR3 bases: TGCAGTGCCGAGACAGATACGCAGTATTTT. Protein product: CSAETDTQYF. The chain combines TRBV20-1 with TRBJ2-3, with D hard to call. Germline assignment: CDR1 DFQATT and CDR2 SNEGSKA (reference sequence). The CDR3 has 10 residues. Trimming took 6 bases from V and 3 from J, leaving 4 bases between them.

J is TRBJ2-4 and V is TRBV28, with D perhaps matching TRBD1 (6 bases). The CDR3 loop spans 17 amino acids. Germline values: CDR1 MDHEN, CDR2 SYDVKM. V lost 3 bases and J 1 base, leaving 16 bases between the germline ends. Here the CDR3 reads CASSFDGGLGAKNIQYF. CDR3 in DNA: TGTGCCAGCAGTTTCGATGGGGGCCTTGGGGCCAAAAACATTCAGTACTTC.

J is TRBJ1-5 and V is TRBV5-1, with D hard to call. The CDR3 is 14 residues long. CDR1 is SGHRS, CDR2 YFSETQ, per germline. V lost 0 bases and J 4 bases, leaving 8 bases between the germline ends. The CDR3 DNA reads as TGCGCCAGCAGCTTGGGGGAGTCTAATCAGCCCCAGCATTTT. The encoded protein is CASSLGESNQPQHF.